The following is a TCR beta chain sequence with its context. Its antigen is not known. This CDR3 spans 15 amino acids. Trimming took 3 bases from V and 6 from J; bases not matched to a gene: 6. Germline V gene lookup returns CDR1 MGHRA and CDR2 YSYEKL. TCRdb keeps only in-frame clones here, not all; method: immunoSEQ multiplex PCR. The sample lists tens of thousands of clones; around 94% were seen once. This entry belongs to a study of cytomegalovirus exposure and HLA in healthy donors. Separate from the 666-subject first cohort was the roughly 130-subject validation cohort, to which the donors belonged. Findings and caveats of the study: First-cohort TCR clusters were later found to tend to co-occur in the 90 to 150 validation repertoires. Researchers counted around 180 TCR beta chains as cytomegalovirus-associated.

The source is a woman under 30 in good health and CMV-seropositive. The sequencing sample was made of PBMCs. The rearrangement links TRBV4-1 to TRBJ2-1; 9 bases align to TRBD2. The chain's CDR3 is CASSQGARGGNEQFF. The CDR3 region has the DNA TGCGCCAGCAGCCAGGGGGCGCGGGGGGGCAATGAGCAGTTCTTC.